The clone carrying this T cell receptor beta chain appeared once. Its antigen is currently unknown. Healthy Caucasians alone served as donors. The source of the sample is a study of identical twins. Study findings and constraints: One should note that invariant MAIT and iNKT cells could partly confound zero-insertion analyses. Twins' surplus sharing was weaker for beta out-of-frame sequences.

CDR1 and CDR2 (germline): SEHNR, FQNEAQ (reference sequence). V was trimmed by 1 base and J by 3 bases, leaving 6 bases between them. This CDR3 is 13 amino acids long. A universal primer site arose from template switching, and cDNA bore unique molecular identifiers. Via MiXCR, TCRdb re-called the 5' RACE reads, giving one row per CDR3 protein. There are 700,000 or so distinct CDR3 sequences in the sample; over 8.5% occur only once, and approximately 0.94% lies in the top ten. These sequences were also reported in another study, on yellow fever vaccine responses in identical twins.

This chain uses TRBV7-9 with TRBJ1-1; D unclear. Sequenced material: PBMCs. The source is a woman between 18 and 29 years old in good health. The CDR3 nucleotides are TGTGCCAGCAGCTTAGAGATGGACACTGAAGCTTTCTTT. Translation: CASSLEMDTEAFF.